These T cell receptor beta chains were read from a single sample in a study of blood T cell repertoires in COVID-19. Assay used: immunoSEQ multiplex PCR; TCRdb lists only in-frame clones, some missing. The sample has 120,000 or so clones; roughly 90% are singletons. Input material: peripheral blood. The receptors shown here come from a man aged 50 to 60 with acute or convalescent COVID-19. CDR3s include the opening cysteine and the closing phenylalanine or tryptophan. The D gene is left open where the match is weak. Size is omitted from some rows. Given values are once, few, many or a class for expanded clones.

clone_size	d_call	v_call	j_call	cdr3_nt	cdr3_aa
once	TRBD2	TRBV6-4	TRBJ2-1	TGTGCCAGCAGTGAGAGGAGCGGGGGTATAAATGAGCAGTTCTTC	CASSERSGGINEQFF
.	.	TRBV27	TRBJ2-5	TGTGCCACCGGCAGGATCCAAGAGACCCAGTACTTC	CATGRIQETQYF
.	.	TRBV19	TRBJ1-4	TGTGCCAGTCGAGAAATGGGGTTAATCGAGGGATCTAATGAAAAACTGTTTTTT	CASREMGLIEGSNEKLFF
.	TRBD2	TRBV9	TRBJ2-3	TGTGCCAGCAGCGTCGGGGTTACTAGCGGGGGTTCAGCAGATACGCAGTATTTT	CASSVGVTSGGSADTQYF
.	.	TRBV10-1	TRBJ1-1	TGCGCCAGCAGTGACCCGGGGGGCACTGAAGCTTTCTTT	CASSDPGGTEAFF
.	TRBD2	TRBV29-1	TRBJ2-3	TGCAGCGTTGGAGGGACCACTAGCGGGAGAACAGATACGCAGTATTTT	CSVGGTTSGRTDTQYF
.	.	TRBV9	TRBJ2-7	TGTGCCAGCAGCCCCCGCGGGACAGCAACCTACGAGCAGTACTTC	CASSPRGTATYEQYF
.	TRBD2	TRBV25-1	TRBJ2-7	TGTGCCAGCAGTGGCGGGACTAAGTATGAGCAGTACTTC	CASSGGTKYEQYF
.	TRBD2	TRBV6-4	TRBJ2-3	TGTGCCAGCAGCTTGAGCGGGAGGGCCGAAGATACGCAGTATTTT	CASSLSGRAEDTQYF
few	TRBD2	TRBV25-1	TRBJ2-3	TGTGCCAGCAGTGAGAATCCGGCTAGCGGGACAGATACGCAGTATTTT	CASSENPASGTDTQYF
.	.	TRBV25-1	TRBJ2-5	TGTGCCAGCAGCAGTTCTCAGACCCAGTACTTC	CASSSSQTQYF
.	TRBD2	TRBV11-2	TRBJ2-1	TGTGCCAGCAGCTCCCTCGGACTAGCGGGAGGTGGTAATGAGCAGTTCTTC	CASSSLGLAGGGNEQFF
.	.	TRBV28	TRBJ1-4	TGTGCCAGCAGCTTTACAGGGTGGACTAATGAAAAACTGTTTTTT	CASSFTGWTNEKLFF
.	.	TRBV10-3	TRBJ2-7	TGTGCCATCAGTGAGGATGGGGTAGGAGGGTCCTACGAGCAGTACTTC	CAISEDGVGGSYEQYF
few	.	TRBV19	TRBJ1-1	TGTGCCAGTAGTATGTGGTCGGCGGACACTGAAGCTTTCTTT	CASSMWSADTEAFF
.	.	TRBV4-3	TRBJ2-7	TGCGCCAGCAGCCAAGTCGGGGGTACCTACGAGCAGTACTTC	CASSQVGGTYEQYF
.	.	TRBV5-1	TRBJ2-1	TGCGCCAGCAGCCTCCTCGGGGGACCCTACAATGAGCAGTTCTTC	CASSLLGGPYNEQFF
.	.	TRBV9	TRBJ1-2	TGTGCCAGCAGCGTAGTCTCAGGGGACGGGGATGGCTACACCTTC	CASSVVSGDGDGYTF
.	.	TRBV30	TRBJ1-3	TGTGCCTGGAGTGGGGGGCAGATCTCTGGAAACACCATATATTTT	CAWSGGQISGNTIYF
.	.	TRBV6-5	TRBJ2-5	TGTGCCAGCAGTTGGGGGCGCAGTGTGGTGGCAGAGACCCAGTACTTC	CASSWGRSVVAETQYF
once	.	TRBV7-5	TRBJ2-1	TGTGTCAGAAGCTCCGAGGGGCTAGCGGGATTCTCCTACAATGAGCAGTTCTTC	CVRSSEGLAGFSYNEQFF
.	.	TRBV7-8	TRBJ2-5	TGTGCCAGCAGCGTGGGGGGGCCTAGCGTATATCAAGAGACCCAGTACTTC	CASSVGGPSVYQETQYF
.	TRBD1	TRBV19	TRBJ1-5	TGTGCTTTGGGACAGGGTGGCAATCAGCCCCAGCATTTT	CALGQGGNQPQHF
.	TRBD1	TRBV27	TRBJ1-4	TGTGCCAGCAGCAACAGGGGTTTTGAAAAACTGTTTTTT	CASSNRGFEKLFF
few	.	TRBV7-2	TRBJ1-2	TGTGCCAGCAGCTCCCCGAGGAGGGCCTATGGCTACACCTTC	CASSSPRRAYGYTF
.	.	TRBV10-1	TRBJ1-1	TGCGCCAGCAGTGAGTCGAATCAGGAATTGAACACTGAAGCTTTCTTT	CASSESNQELNTEAFF
.	TRBD1	TRBV14	TRBJ2-2	TGTGCCAGCAGCCAAGGACGACAGGGCACGAACACCGGGGAGCTGTTTTTT	CASSQGRQGTNTGELFF
few	.	TRBV7-2	TRBJ2-5	TGTGCCAGCAGCTTATCTCCTCTGGGACATCAAGAGACCCAGTACTTC	CASSLSPLGHQETQYF
.	TRBD1	TRBV14	TRBJ1-4	TGTGCCAGCAGCCAAGTGGCAGGGGGTAATGAAAAACTGTTTTTT	CASSQVAGGNEKLFF
.	TRBD2	TRBV10-3	TRBJ2-2	TGTGCCATCAGCGGGACTAGCGGGACGAACACCGGGGAGCTGTTTTTT	CAISGTSGTNTGELFF
.	TRBD2	TRBV14	TRBJ2-1	TGTGCCAGCAGCCTCCAGGGACTAGCGGGAGGCAATGAGCAGTTCTTC	CASSLQGLAGGNEQFF
.	.	TRBV19	TRBJ2-2	TGTGCCAGTAGTCTCCAGCGAGGTTTAGTCACCGGGGAGCTGTTTTTT	CASSLQRGLVTGELFF
.	.	TRBV7-9	TRBJ1-5	TGTGCCAGCAGCTCCGTGGGAGCTCAGCCCCAGCATTTT	CASSSVGAQPQHF
.	.	TRBV3-1/TRBV3-2	TRBJ1-1	TGTGCCAGCAGCCAAGGGGGGGGGCCTGAAGCTTTCTTT	CASSQGGGPEAFF
.	.	TRBV19	TRBJ2-7	TGTGCCAGTAGAGGGACAAGGGCTAGGCAGTACTTC	CASRGTRARQYF
.	.	TRBV30	TRBJ2-5	TGTGCCTGGAAATCCGACAGGCCACGGGAGACCCAGTACTTC	CAWKSDRPRETQYF
.	TRBD1	TRBV5-1	TRBJ1-6	TGCGCCAGCGCACCAACCGGGACAGTGAATTCACCCCTCCACTTT	CASAPTGTVNSPLHF
.	.	TRBV24-1	TRBJ1-3	TGTGCCACCCCCTTGGCACCGGGAAACACCATATATTTT	CATPLAPGNTIYF
once	.	TRBV18	TRBJ2-3	TGTGCCAGCTCACCACGCGGACAGTATCAATCCACAGATACGCAGTATTTT	CASSPRGQYQSTDTQYF
.	TRBD2	TRBV7-9	TRBJ2-7	TGTGCCAGCAGCTTAGAGACTAGCGGTCCTTCCTACGAGCAGTACTTC	CASSLETSGPSYEQYF
.	.	TRBV25-1	TRBJ1-4	TGTGCCAGCAGTGAGGGAGGTGTCGGTGAAAAACTGTTTTTT	CASSEGGVGEKLFF
once	.	TRBV19	TRBJ1-4	TGTGCCAGTAGTACCGGCGGAGAGGGTAGTTTTGAAAAACTGTTTTTT	CASSTGGEGSFEKLFF
.	.	TRBV2	TRBJ1-6	TGTGCCAGCAGTGAAACAATTTCACCCCTCCACTTT	CASSETISPLHF
few	TRBD1	TRBV5-4	TRBJ1-6	TGTGCCAGCAGCGGATCGGGACAGGGCTTTGAACCCCTCCACTTT	CASSGSGQGFEPLHF
.	TRBD2	TRBV5-4	TRBJ2-5	TGTGCCAGCAGCTGGAAGCGGGAGGTGAACCAAGAGACCCAGTACTTC	CASSWKREVNQETQYF
.	.	TRBV7-8	TRBJ2-7	TGTGCCAGCAGCTTTGCGGGGAAGTCCTACGAGCAGTACTTC	CASSFAGKSYEQYF
.	TRBD2	TRBV7-2	TRBJ2-5	TGTGCCAGCAGCCAGGCCCTAGCCGGGACTAGCGACCAAGAGACCCAGTACTTC	CASSQALAGTSDQETQYF
once	.	TRBV18	TRBJ2-2	TGTGCCAGCTCACCAATGAGGGGAGGTACCGGGGAGCTGTTTTTT	CASSPMRGGTGELFF
.	TRBD2	TRBV5-4	TRBJ2-3	TGTGCCAGCAGCGGGACTAGCGGCTCGCGGACAGATACGCAGTATTTT	CASSGTSGSRTDTQYF
.	TRBD1	TRBV4-1	TRBJ2-5	TGCGCCAGCAGCCAAACGCGGGACAGGAGGCAAGAGACCCAGTACTTC	CASSQTRDRRQETQYF